This T cell receptor (beta chain) was captured in a study of T cell responses to AZD1222 COVID-19 vaccine. Germline V gene sequence: CDR1 SGHTA, CDR2 FQGNSA. This CDR3 has 13 residues. V was pared by 4 bases and J by 2 bases, with 8 bases between. Findings and limits, study-wide: White British people made up most donors, females outnumbered males, and clonal diversity was possibly underestimated.

Clones were read by immunoSEQ multiplex PCR, and TCRdb kept only the in-frame ones, dropping some. The sample carries 90,000 to 120,000 clones, around 90% recorded once. This clone was seen just once. Its specificity is unknown. This sequence was found in an adult in good health. The chain couples TRBV7-2 to TRBJ2-5; TRBD1 might be the D (5 bases). Source: peripheral blood, taken on day 0 of AZD1222 vaccination. CDR3 DNA sequence: TGTGCCAGCAGCTCTCAGGGACAAGAGACCCAGTACTTC. It codes for CASSSQGQETQYF.